The T cell receptor (beta chain) under discussion was sequenced for a study of blood T cell repertoires in COVID-19. On the study more broadly: Nucleic acid was either cDNA or gDNA, and it came from T cells, B-cell-depleted T cells, or PBMCs.

The V end was cut by 5 bases, the J end by 8 bases, with 12 bases between. Per germline, CDR1 LNHNV and CDR2 YYDKDF (reference sequence). This CDR3 contains 13 residues. In the source study's methods: Scientists estimated how many nucleated cells there were by amplifying reference gene primers. Method: immunoSEQ multiplex PCR; TCRdb's copy keeps in-frame clones and lacks some. The V and J calls and the clone size are those of that table, but D and trimming were determined from the DNA. The sample lists roughly 400,000 clones; under 90% were seen once. Participant ages covered 18 to 89 years across 20 to 30 US areas. All recovered Cohort 3 donors got two negative PCRs, got clearance, or saw symptom resolution.

This clonotype originated in a woman younger than 45 who had recovered from COVID-19. The sequenced sample was PBMCs or T cells enriched from blood (not recorded which). The chain uses TRBV15 and TRBJ2-2; D remains unclear. As DNA, the CDR3 is TGTGCCACCAGCCCCCGAGCGTCTGGGGAGCTGTTTTTT. Residues: CATSPRASGELFF.